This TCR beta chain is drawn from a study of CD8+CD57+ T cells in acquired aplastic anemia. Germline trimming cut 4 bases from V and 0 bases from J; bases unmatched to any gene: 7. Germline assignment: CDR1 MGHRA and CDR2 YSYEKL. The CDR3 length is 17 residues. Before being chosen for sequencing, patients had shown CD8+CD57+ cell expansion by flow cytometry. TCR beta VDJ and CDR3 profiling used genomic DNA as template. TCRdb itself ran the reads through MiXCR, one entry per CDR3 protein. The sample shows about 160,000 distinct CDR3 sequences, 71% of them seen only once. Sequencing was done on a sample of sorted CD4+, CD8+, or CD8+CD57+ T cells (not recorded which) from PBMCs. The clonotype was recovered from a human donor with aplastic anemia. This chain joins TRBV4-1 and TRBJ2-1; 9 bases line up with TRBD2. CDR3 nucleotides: TGCGCCAGCAGCCCTCCTAGCGGGAAGAGCTCCTACAATGAGCAGTTCTTC. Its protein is CASSPPSGKSSYNEQFF.